A single sample is the source of the 21 T cell receptor beta chains below, sequenced in a study of T cells in Graves' hyperthyroidism and ophthalmopathy. Amplified TCR beta CDR3 regions derived from RNA transcripts. The primer set for the first-round RT-PCR of the TCR CDR3 was HTBI. From the multiplex PCR reads, TCRdb called clonotypes with MiXCR, one entry per CDR3 protein. The sample records about 350,000 distinct CDR3 sequences, over 15% being singletons. Sequenced input: blood. These receptors were obtained from a woman aged 40 to 50 with Graves' ophthalmopathy.

Ten or more counts support this clonotype. The chain is built from TRBV6-1 and TRBJ1-1; weak D call: TRBD1 (6 bases). Per germline, CDR1 MNHNS and CDR2 SASEGT. This CDR3 comprises 12 residues. The ends were cut back, 7 bases at V and 7 bases at J, with 13 bases in the middle. The CDR3: CASTKQGSEAFF. The CDR3 DNA follows: TGTGCCAGCACAAAACAGGGTAGTGAAGCTTTCTTT.

This clonotype was detected ten times or more. The chain carries TRBV27 and TRBJ1-1; D gene unclear. V was shortened by 5 bases and J by 5 bases, with 18 bases between the two germline ends. The CDR3 sequence is 15 residues long. Germline values: CDR1 MNHEY, CDR2 SMNVEV (reference sequence). The CDR3 reads CASSPSIFLGTEAFF. CDR3 sequence (DNA): TGTGCCAGCAGTCCGTCGATCTTCCTAGGGACTGAAGCTTTCTTT.

CDR3 protein: CSASSSPLGVEVDTEAFF. The CDR3 nucleotides are TGCAGTGCCAGCAGCTCCCCCCTTGGGGTTGAGGTGGACACTGAAGCTTTCTTT. The V and J genes are TRBV20-1 and TRBJ1-1; D unclear. Between the trimmed V and J ends, which lost 6 bases and 3 bases, there was a span of 29 bases. CDR1 and CDR2 (germline): DFQATT, SNEGSKA (reference sequence). The CDR3 contains 18 residues.

About this clonotype itself: A much bigger clone sits one base away, suggesting this may be a read error. The chain employs TRBV19 and TRBJ2-1; the match to TRBD2 covers 12 bases. The CDR3 consists of 16 residues. Germline CDR1 is LNHDA and CDR2 is SQIVND (reference sequence). V was pared by 3 bases and J by 8 bases, with 8 bases of the junction left unmatched. CDR3 loop: CASSIFRLAGEDEQFF. CDR3 sequence (DNA): TGTGCCAGTAGTATTTTTCGACTAGCGGGAGAGGATGAGCAGTTCTTC.

This clonotype was seen ten or more times. The chain employs TRBV7-2 and TRBJ2-7; D is unclear. With 5 bases removed from V and 2 bases from J, the gap between germline ends came to 10 bases. Germline V CDR1 and CDR2: SGHTA, FQGNSA. The CDR3 length is 13 residues. CDR3 loop: CASSQGGPYEQYF. The DNA for the CDR3 is TGTGCCAGCAGCCAAGGTGGTCCCTACGAGCAGTACTTC.

This clonotype was picked up many times. This chain's CDR3 is CASSYSPGTGGETQYF. The CDR3 nucleotides are TGTGCCAGCAGTTACTCTCCGGGGACAGGGGGCGAGACCCAGTACTTC. The chain couples TRBV6-5 to TRBJ2-5, with TRBD1 matching over 12 bases. This CDR3 region has 16 residues. Germline V gene lookup returns CDR1 MNHEY and CDR2 SVGAGI. Germline trimming cut 0 bases from V and 5 bases from J; bases unmatched to any gene: 4.

This clonotype was seen ten or more times. The chain couples TRBV6-1 to TRBJ2-7; D gene uncertain. The CDR3 length is 11 residues. Germline V CDR1 and CDR2: MNHNS, SASEGT. Trimming took off 6 bases at V and 4 bases at J, with 7 bases between the two ends. CDR3 in amino acids: CASRDVYEQYF. CDR3 nucleotide sequence: TGTGCCAGCAGGGACGTGTACGAGCAGTACTTC.

This clonotype has ten or more counts. The rearrangement uses TRBV19 and TRBJ1-5; tentative D call: TRBD1 (5 bases). Germline V gene data show CDR1 as LNHDA and CDR2 as SQIVND (reference sequence). Trimming cost V 5 bases and J 7 bases, with 18 bases left between them. This CDR3 has 15 residues. The CDR3 DNA reads TGTGCCAGTAGTCCCGATCCCCCAGGGAGACAGCCCCAGCATTTT. As protein: CASSPDPPGRQPQHF. The full variable domain, its missing parts supplied by reference TRBV19 and TRBJ1-5, is DGGITQSPKYLFRKEGQNVTLSCEQNLNHDAMYWYRQDPGQGLRLIYYSQIVNDFQKGDIAEGYSVSREKKESFPLTVTSAQKNPTAFYLCASSPDPPGRQPQHFGDGTRLSIL.

This clonotype came up many times. The chain joins TRBV12-3 or TRBV12-4 to TRBJ2-2, with 8 bases fitting TRBD2. J gave up 3 bases and V 7 bases, and 10 bases lay outside the gene matches. This CDR3 is built from 16 residues. CDR3 residues: CASNMLIAGHTGELFF. In DNA form, the CDR3 reads TGTGCCAGCAACATGCTCATAGCGGGACACACCGGGGAGCTGTTTTTT.

There are a few counts of this clonotype. A much larger clone sits a single nucleotide away, making a read error possible. The gene calls are TRBV24-1 and TRBJ2-5; D might be TRBD2 (5 bases). The V gene lost 4 bases and the J gene lost 4 bases, with 18 bases spanning the gap. Germline V gene lookup returns CDR1 KGHDR and CDR2 SFDVKD. The CDR3 length is 16 residues. The CDR3 DNA reads TGTGCCACCAGTGAGCCCGGACTGGGCGGGTCAGAGACCCAGTACTTC. This codes for CATSEPGLGGSETQYF.

The gene calls are TRBV3-1 and TRBJ2-7; 12 bases map to TRBD2. J gave up 6 bases and V 1 base, and 7 bases lay outside the gene matches. This CDR3 has 16 residues. In germline, CDR1 is LGHDT, CDR2 YNNKEL (reference sequence). For the CDR3, the DNA is TGTGCCAGCAGCCAAGCTTCGACTAGCGGGAGTGGCGAGCAGTACTTC. It encodes CASSQASTSGSGEQYF.

This clonotype has more than one count but fewer than ten. The rearrangement joins TRBV6-1 to TRBJ2-2; D may be TRBD1 or TRBD2 (5 bases each). Between the trimmed V and J ends, which lost 4 bases and 0 bases, there was a span of 12 bases. CDR3 length: 16 residues. Germline assignment: CDR1 MNHNS and CDR2 SASEGT. CDR3 sequence: CASSAPGTANTGELFF. The CDR3 region has the DNA TGTGCCAGCAGTGCCCCCGGGACGGCGAACACCGGGGAGCTGTTTTTT.

This clonotype was seen repeatedly, ten times or more. The chain couples TRBV6-5 to TRBJ2-5; D is ambiguous. V shed 0 bases and J shed 7 bases, with 12 bases lying between them. The V gene's germline CDR1 is MNHEY and CDR2 SVGAGI. This CDR3 region has 14 residues. The CDR3 spells CASSYSSRIGTQYF. CDR3 sequence (DNA): TGTGCCAGCAGTTACTCGTCCCGAATTGGGACCCAGTACTTC.

This clonotype was seen repeatedly, ten times or more. This chain links TRBV6-1 with TRBJ2-1; 7 nucleotides agree with TRBD1. V lost 5 bases to trimming and J lost 7 bases; unmatched junction nucleotides: 8. Germline lookup yields CDR1 MNHNS and CDR2 SASEGT. The CDR3 has 14 residues. Written as DNA, the CDR3 is TGTGCCAGCAGTACCCGGGACAGTGCGAATGAGCAGTTCTTC. Residues: CASSTRDSANEQFF.

This clonotype was counted at least ten times. The chain uses TRBV7-8 and TRBJ1-5, with TRBD1 as a possible D gene (5 bases). Per germline, CDR1 SGHVS and CDR2 FQNEAQ. The CDR3 is 15 amino acids. Trimming left V 2 bases short and J 7 bases short, with 15 bases between. CDR3 residues: CASSLLGGFGQPQHF. The DNA for the CDR3 is TGTGCCAGCAGCTTACTGGGGGGGTTTGGGCAGCCCCAGCATTTT. The complete variable domain, with remaining parts taken from reference TRBV7-8 and TRBJ1-5, reads GAGVSQSPRYKVAKRGQDVALRCDPISGHVSLFWYQQALGQGPEFLTYFQNEAQLDKSGLPSDRFFAERPEGSVSTLKIQRTQQEDSAVYLCASSLLGGFGQPQHFGDGTRLSIL.

This chain uses TRBV30 with TRBJ1-1; TRBD1 is a possible D gene (5 bases). The CDR3 is made up of 14 amino acids. The V and J ends lost 6 bases and 2 bases respectively, with 16 bases between them. The germline V gene has CDR1 GTSNPN and CDR2 SVGIG (reference sequence). The CDR3 coding sequence is TGTGCCTGCACCCACCACAGGCCCAACACTGAAGCTTTCTTT. It codes for CACTHHRPNTEAFF.

This clonotype occurred many times. The CDR3 region is CAWSVRRREGLTGELFF. CDR3 bases: TGTGCCTGGAGTGTACGGCGGCGGGAGGGCCTAACCGGGGAGCTGTTTTTT. This chain connects TRBV30 to TRBJ2-2, with TRBD2 matching 9 bases. Trimming removed 0 bases from V and 5 bases from J; junction bases left unmatched: 10. CDR1 and CDR2 from the germline V gene are GTSNPN and SVGIG (reference sequence). The CDR3 is 17 amino acids.

This clonotype was picked up many times. J is TRBJ1-1 and V is TRBV6-2 or TRBV6-3; the D gene is possibly TRBD1 (6 bases). This CDR3 is 15 amino acids long. Germline CDR1 is MNHEY and CDR2 is SVGEGT. V was shortened by 5 bases and J by 9 bases, with 22 bases between the two germline ends. In nucleotides, the CDR3 is TGTGCCAGCAGTCCGGGTACTGGGGGGGCTTCCCAAGCTTTCTTT. Translated, it gives CASSPGTGGASQAFF.

This clonotype was observed at least ten times. The CDR3 loop reads CASSLAKFPRFIGTQYF. The CDR3 DNA reads TGTGCCAGCAGCTTGGCCAAGTTCCCTAGGTTTATAGGTACGCAGTATTTT. The chain uses TRBV5-4 and TRBJ2-3; D gene unclear. V shed 0 bases and J shed 8 bases, with 22 bases lying between them. This CDR3 has 17 residues. The germline gives CDR1 SGHNT, CDR2 YYREEE (reference sequence).

This clonotype was detected ten times or more. The chain couples TRBV19 to TRBJ1-1; the match to TRBD1 covers 8 bases. Per the germline V gene, CDR1 is LNHDA and CDR2 is SQIVND (reference sequence). V lost 7 bases and J lost 4; bases outside the gene matches: 5. CDR3 length: 13 amino acids. The CDR3 here is CASTGQGVTEAFF. CDR3 DNA sequence: TGTGCCAGTACAGGACAGGGCGTCACTGAAGCTTTCTTT.

The sample holds many counts of this clonotype. The chain joins TRBV7-8 to TRBJ2-7, with 8 bases that match TRBD2. V lost 4 bases to trimming and J lost 7 bases; unmatched junction nucleotides: 9. There are 14 residues in the CDR3. Germline-derived CDR1 and CDR2 are SGHVS and FQNEAQ. Here the CDR3 DNA reads TGTGCCAGCAGCTCAATACTAGGCGGGGGGGAGCAGTACTTC. Its translation: CASSSILGGGEQYF.